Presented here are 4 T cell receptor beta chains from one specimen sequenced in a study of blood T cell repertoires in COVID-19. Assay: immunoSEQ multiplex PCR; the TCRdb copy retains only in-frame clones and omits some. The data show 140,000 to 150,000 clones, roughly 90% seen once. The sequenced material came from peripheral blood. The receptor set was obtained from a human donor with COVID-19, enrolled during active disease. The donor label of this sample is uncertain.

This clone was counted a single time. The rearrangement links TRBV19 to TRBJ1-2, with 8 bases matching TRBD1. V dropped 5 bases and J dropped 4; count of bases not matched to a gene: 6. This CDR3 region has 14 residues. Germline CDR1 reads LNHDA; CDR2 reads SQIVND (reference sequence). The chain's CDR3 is CASSWGQASYGYTF. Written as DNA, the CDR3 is TGTGCCAGTAGTTGGGGACAGGCCTCCTATGGCTACACCTTC.

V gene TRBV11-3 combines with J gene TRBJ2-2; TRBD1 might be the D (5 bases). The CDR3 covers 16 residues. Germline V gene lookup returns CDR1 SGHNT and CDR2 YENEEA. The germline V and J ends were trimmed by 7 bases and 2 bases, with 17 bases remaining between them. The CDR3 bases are TGTGCCAGCACTCCAACAGGCGGTACAAACACCGGGGAGCTGTTTTTT. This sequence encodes CASTPTGGTNTGELFF.

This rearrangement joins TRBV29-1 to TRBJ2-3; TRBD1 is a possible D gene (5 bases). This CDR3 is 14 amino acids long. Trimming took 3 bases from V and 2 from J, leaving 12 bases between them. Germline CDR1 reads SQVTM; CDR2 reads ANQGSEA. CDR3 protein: CSVDGVGVTDTQYF. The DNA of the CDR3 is TGCAGCGTTGATGGAGTAGGGGTCACAGATACGCAGTATTTT.

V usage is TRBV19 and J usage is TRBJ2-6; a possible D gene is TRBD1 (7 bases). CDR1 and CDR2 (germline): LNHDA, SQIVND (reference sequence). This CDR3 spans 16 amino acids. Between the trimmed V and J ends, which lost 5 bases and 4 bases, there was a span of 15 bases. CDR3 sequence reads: CASSLEGATGANVLTF. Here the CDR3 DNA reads TGTGCCAGTAGTTTGGAGGGGGCGACCGGGGCCAACGTCCTGACTTTC.